This T cell receptor beta chain was retrieved from a study of OX40 agonist ivuxolimab in advanced cancers. Regarding the study in general: Ivuxolimab, which targeted the costimulatory receptor OX40 (CD134), was an agonistic, fully human IgG2 monoclonal antibody. Patients were allowed to have had prior anti-PD-1, anti-PD-L1 or anti-CTLA-4 therapy, and about 40% of the dose-escalation patients had been treated with checkpoint inhibitors. Of the 50 to 55 dose-escalation patients, hepatocellular carcinoma was present in approximately 20, melanoma in some 15, renal cell carcinoma in 9 and head and neck cancer in 9. In the dose-escalation cohort, roughly four fifths of patients were male, and the mean age was about 55 years, with a range of about 20 to 79. Peripheral TCRbeta sequencing was intended to test whether TCR sequence diversity was altered and clonal T-cell expansion was caused by ivuxolimab. Intravenous ivuxolimab was administered to patients every 2 weeks at six dose levels: 0.01, 0.1, 0.3, 1.5, 3 and 10 mg/kg. Partial responses were achieved by three dose-escalation patients, of whom one had hepatocellular carcinoma and two had cutaneous melanoma. The monotherapy dose-escalation portion (N ≈ 50 patients) of the phase I ivuxolimab trial is reported in the paper.

This clone was seen a single time. Its antigen remains unidentified. No much larger clone is present one base from it, and per-base qualities are unavailable. V has 6 bases trimmed and J has 2 bases trimmed; junction bases matching no gene number 5. Its CDR3 holds 15 amino acids, cysteine through phenylalanine. Only CDR3 DNA remains: 45 bases, in frame from the first base. The CDR1 and CDR2 encoded by the germline V gene are SNHLY and FYNNEI. Patients with autoimmune disease history or receiving systemic immunosuppression were excluded from the trial. Peripheral blood for TCR sequencing was collected from all dose cohorts at baseline, on cycle 4 day 1, and on cycle 7 day 1. The samples were taken from a phase I, first-in-human, multicenter, open-label dose-escalation trial of ivuxolimab. Adults with locally advanced or metastatic head and neck squamous cell, hepatocellular, melanoma or renal cell carcinoma were enrolled in the trial. Before TCR sequencing, CD4+ T cells and CD8+ T cells were sorted from peripheral blood as separate populations.

For sequencing of the TCRbeta CDR3 region, genomic DNA was extracted from the sorted cells. The immunoSEQ Assay was used for sequencing of TCRbeta CDR3 regions. In its TCRdb copy, this immuneACCESS table keeps in-frame sequences only and misses some clones. Where compared with another copy, unresolved V genes explain less than half of these, and the others have no known cause. Recorded for this sample are around 80,000 clones; approximately 84% of them occurred a single time. The ten largest make up 0.35% to 0.5% of the sample. What the research found in general, with its limitations: Low levels of normalized T-cell clonal expansion were also seen in some patients who did not respond. At doses from 0.1 to 3.0 mg/kg, clonal expansion was seen in both CD4+ and CD8+ blood T cells between baseline and week 6. On average, CD8+ T cells showed more expanded clones than CD4+ T cells after ivuxolimab. In partial responders in the 0.1-3.0 mg/kg groups, normalized peripheral clonal expansion was found to be among the lowest, especially among CD8+ T cells. Antigen specificity was not determined for the clonally expanded peripheral T cells.

The chain employs TRBV2 and TRBJ2-2; TRBD1 lines up with 8 middle nucleotides. The receptor comes from an adult with an advanced solid tumor such as melanoma, head and neck, liver or kidney cancer. Sequenced material: CD4+ or CD8+ T cells sorted from blood, taken in a trial of the OX40 agonist ivuxolimab. This receptor has the CDR3 CASRADRANTGELFF. Read as DNA, the sequence is TGTGCCAGCAGGGCGGACAGGGCAAACACCGGGGAGCTGTTTTTT.